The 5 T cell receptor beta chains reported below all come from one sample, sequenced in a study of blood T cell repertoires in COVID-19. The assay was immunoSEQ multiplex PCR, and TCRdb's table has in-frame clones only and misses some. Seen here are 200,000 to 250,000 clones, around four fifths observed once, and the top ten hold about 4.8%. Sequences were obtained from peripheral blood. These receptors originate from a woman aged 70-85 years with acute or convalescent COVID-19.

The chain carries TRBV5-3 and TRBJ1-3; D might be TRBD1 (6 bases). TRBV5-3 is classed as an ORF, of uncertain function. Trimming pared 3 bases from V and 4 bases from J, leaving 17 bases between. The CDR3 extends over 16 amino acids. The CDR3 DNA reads TGTGCCAGAAGCTCCGAACAGGGTTCAGAAGGAAACACCATATATTTT. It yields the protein CARSSEQGSEGNTIYF.

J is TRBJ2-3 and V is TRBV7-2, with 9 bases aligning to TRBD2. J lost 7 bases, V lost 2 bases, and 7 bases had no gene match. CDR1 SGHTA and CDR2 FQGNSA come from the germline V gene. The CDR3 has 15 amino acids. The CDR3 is CASSLLASGDYTQYF. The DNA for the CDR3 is TGTGCCAGCAGCTTATTGGCTAGCGGGGATTATACGCAGTATTTT.

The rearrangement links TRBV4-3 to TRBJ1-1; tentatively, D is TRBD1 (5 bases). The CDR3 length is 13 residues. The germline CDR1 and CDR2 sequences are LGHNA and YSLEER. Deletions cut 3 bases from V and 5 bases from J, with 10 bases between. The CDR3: CASSHRVQTEAFF. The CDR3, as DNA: TGCGCCAGCAGCCACAGGGTTCAGACTGAAGCTTTCTTT.

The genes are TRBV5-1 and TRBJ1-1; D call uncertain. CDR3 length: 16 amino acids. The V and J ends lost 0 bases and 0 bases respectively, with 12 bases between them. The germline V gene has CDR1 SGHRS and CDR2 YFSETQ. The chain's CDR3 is CASSLARHNMNTEAFF. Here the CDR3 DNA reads TGCGCCAGCAGCTTGGCTAGGCATAATATGAACACTGAAGCTTTCTTT.

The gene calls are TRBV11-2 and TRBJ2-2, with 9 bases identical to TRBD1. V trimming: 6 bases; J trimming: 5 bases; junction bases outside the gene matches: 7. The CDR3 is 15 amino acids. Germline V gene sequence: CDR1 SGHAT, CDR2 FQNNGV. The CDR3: CASRNNRGLTGELFF. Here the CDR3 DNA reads TGTGCCAGCAGAAATAACAGGGGGCTGACCGGGGAGCTGTTTTTT. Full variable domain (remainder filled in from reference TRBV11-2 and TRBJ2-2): EAGVAQSPRYKIIEKRQSVAFWCNPISGHATLYWYQQILGQGPKLLIQFQNNGVVDDSQLPKDRFSAERLKGVDSTLKIQPAKLEDSAVYLCASRNNRGLTGELFFGEGSRLTVL.